This T cell receptor (beta chain) was found in a study of cytomegalovirus exposure and HLA in healthy donors. The PCR used 60 Vbeta and 13 Jbeta primers. Data came from immunoSEQ multiplex PCR; TCRdb stores just in-frame clones and leaves some out. Among 150,000 or so clones, around 68% were seen once, and the ten largest hold 8% to 13%. The CDR3 runs 17 residues. CDR1 is SNHLY, CDR2 FYNNEI, per germline. The V and J ends lost 1 base and 5 bases, in that order; junction bases with no gene match: 11. Study-level points and caveats: As a later analysis showed, a missense DCLRE1C variant was linked to trimming of TCR beta V- and J-genes. In a later analysis, about 17,000 TCR beta sequences were associated with HLA alleles at 0.05 false discovery rate. Researchers left out some V segments, among them TRBV6-2 and TRBV6-3, as indistinguishable. Based on reports, TCR beta sequences accurately predicted HLA-A and HLA-B alleles for most subjects.

With regard to this clone: What it binds is unknown.

This chain joins TRBV2 and TRBJ1-2, with 9 nucleotides matching TRBD1. This clonotype was sampled from a young man in good health and CMV-seropositive. Source material: PBMCs. CDR3 nucleotide sequence: TGTGCCAGCAGTGAAGGGGGACAGGGTGGAGGTTGGTATGGCTACACCTTC. Encoded protein: CASSEGGQGGGWYGYTF.